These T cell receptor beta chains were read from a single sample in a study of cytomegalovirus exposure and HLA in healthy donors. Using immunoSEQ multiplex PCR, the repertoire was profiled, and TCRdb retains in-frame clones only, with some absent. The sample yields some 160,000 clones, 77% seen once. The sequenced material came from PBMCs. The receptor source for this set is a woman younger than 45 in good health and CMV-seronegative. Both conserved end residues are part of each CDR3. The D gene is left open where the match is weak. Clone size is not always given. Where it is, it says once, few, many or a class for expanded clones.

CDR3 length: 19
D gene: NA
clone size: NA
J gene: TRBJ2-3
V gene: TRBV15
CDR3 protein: CATSRDIGGEREVTDTQYF
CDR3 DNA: TGTGCCACCAGCAGAGATATCGGGGGCGAGCGGGAAGTTACGGATACGCAGTATTTT

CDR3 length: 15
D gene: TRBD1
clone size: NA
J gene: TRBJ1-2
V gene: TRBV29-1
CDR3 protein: CSVDSGQGRLEGYTF
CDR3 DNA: TGCAGCGTTGATTCGGGACAGGGGCGCCTTGAGGGCTACACCTTC

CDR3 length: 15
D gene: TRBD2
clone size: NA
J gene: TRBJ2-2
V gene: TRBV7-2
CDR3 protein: CASSSRTSSTGELFF
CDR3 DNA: TGTGCCAGCAGCTCCAGGACTAGCTCCACCGGGGAGCTGTTTTTT

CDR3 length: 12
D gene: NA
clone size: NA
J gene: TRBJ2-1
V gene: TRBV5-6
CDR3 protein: CASSKTSNEQFF
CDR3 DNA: TGTGCCAGCAGCAAGACTAGTAATGAGCAGTTCTTC

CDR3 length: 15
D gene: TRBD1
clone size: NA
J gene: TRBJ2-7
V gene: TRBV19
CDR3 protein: CASSIWDRGSYEQYF
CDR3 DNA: TGTGCCAGTAGTATATGGGACAGGGGCTCCTACGAGCAGTACTTC

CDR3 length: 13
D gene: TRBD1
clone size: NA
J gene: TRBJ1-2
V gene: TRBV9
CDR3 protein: CASSVQQGNGYTF
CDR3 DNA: TGTGCCAGCAGCGTACAACAGGGGAATGGCTACACCTTC

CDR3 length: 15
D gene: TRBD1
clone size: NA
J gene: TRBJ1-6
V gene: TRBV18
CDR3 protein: CASSPRQGYNSPLHF
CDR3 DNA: TGTGCCAGCTCACCGAGACAGGGGTATAATTCACCCCTCCACTTT

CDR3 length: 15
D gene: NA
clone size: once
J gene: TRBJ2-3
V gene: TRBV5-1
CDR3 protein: CASSLENRGTDTQYF
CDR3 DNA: TGCGCCAGCAGCTTGGAAAACAGGGGCACAGATACGCAGTATTTT

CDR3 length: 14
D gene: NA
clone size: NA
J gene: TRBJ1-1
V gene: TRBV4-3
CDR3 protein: CASSQRLKDTEAFF
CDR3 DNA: TGCGCCAGCAGCCAAAGACTGAAGGACACTGAAGCTTTCTTT

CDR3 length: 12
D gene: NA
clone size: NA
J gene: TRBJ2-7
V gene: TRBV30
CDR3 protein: CAWNRASYEQYF
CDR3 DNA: TGTGCCTGGAACAGGGCCTCCTACGAGCAGTACTTC

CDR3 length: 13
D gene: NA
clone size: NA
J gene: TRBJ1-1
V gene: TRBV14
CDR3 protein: CASSLGHNTEAFF
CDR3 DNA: TGTGCCAGCAGCCTTGGACATAACACTGAAGCTTTCTTT

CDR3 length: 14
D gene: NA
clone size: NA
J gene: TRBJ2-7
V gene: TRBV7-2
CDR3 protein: CASSLGQPPYEQYF
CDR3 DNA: TGTGCCAGCAGCTTAGGACAGCCGCCCTACGAGCAGTACTTC

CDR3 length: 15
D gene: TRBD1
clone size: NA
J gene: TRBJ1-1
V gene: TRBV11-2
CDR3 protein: CASSLAHRGPGEAFF
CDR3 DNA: TGTGCCAGCAGCTTAGCACACAGGGGGCCGGGTGAAGCTTTCTTT

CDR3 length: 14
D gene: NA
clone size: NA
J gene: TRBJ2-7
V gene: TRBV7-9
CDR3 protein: CASSGRSGGYEQYF
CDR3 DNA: TGTGCCAGCAGCGGGAGGAGCGGAGGCTACGAGCAGTACTTC

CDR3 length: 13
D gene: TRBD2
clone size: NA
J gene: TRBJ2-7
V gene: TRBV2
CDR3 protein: CASTRVGGYEQYF
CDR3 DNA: TGTGCCAGCACCAGGGTGGGGGGGTACGAGCAGTACTTC

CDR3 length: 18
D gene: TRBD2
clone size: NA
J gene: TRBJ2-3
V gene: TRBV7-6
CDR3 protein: CASSLFPFTSGLSDTQYF
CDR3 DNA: TGTGCCAGCAGCTTATTTCCATTCACTAGCGGGTTATCAGATACGCAGTATTTT